This record covers a single T cell receptor beta chain. What it recognizes is unknown. This entry comes from a study of T cells after posttransplantation cyclophosphamide. Findings of the study overall: Later blood repertoires were often dominated by clones from the donor CD8+ memory compartment.

Profiled with immunoSEQ multiplex PCR; TCRdb holds only in-frame clones, not every one. The repertoire holds roughly 32,000 clones, with just over 90% as singletons. From germline, CDR1 is SGHNT and CDR2 YENEEA. This CDR3 is 15 amino acids long. The V end lost 4 bases, the J end lost 1 base, and 10 bases lay between the germline ends. Cells defined as naive were viable CD3+CD4+ or CD3+CD8+ and CCR7+CD45RA+CD45RO-CD95-CD27+CD28+. This related bone marrow graft donor gave peripheral blood on the day of marrow donation. Sequencing was done on a sample of naive CD4+ T cells sorted from PBMCs. This sequence joins TRBV11-3 and TRBJ2-2, with D perhaps matching TRBD2 (5 bases). This TCR came from a woman aged 55-70 years in good health, CMV-negative, and a related stem cell transplant donor. The CDR3 loop reads CASSSRGLNTGELFF. The DNA for the CDR3 is TGTGCCAGCAGCTCTAGAGGGCTGAACACCGGGGAGCTGTTTTTT.